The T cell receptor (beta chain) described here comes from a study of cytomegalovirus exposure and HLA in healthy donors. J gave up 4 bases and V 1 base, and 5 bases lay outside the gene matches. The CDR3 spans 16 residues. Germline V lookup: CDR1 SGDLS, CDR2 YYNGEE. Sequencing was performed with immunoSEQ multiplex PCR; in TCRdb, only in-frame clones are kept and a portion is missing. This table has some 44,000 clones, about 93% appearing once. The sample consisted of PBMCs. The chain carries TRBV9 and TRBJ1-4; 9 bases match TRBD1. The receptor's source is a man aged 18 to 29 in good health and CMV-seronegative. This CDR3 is CASSVTPGQGNEKLFF. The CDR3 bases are TGTGCCAGCAGCGTAACCCCGGGACAGGGTAATGAAAAACTGTTTTTT.